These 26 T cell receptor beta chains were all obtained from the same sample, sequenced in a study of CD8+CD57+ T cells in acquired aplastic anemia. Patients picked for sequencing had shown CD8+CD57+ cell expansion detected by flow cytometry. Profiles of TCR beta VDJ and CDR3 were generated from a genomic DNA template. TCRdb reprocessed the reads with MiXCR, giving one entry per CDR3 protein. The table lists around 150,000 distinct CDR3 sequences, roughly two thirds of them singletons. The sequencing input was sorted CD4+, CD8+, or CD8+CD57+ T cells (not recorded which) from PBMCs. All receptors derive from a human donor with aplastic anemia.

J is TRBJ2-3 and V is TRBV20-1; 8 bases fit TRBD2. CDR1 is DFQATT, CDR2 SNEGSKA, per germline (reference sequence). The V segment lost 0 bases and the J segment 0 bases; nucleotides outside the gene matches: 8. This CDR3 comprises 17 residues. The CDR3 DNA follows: TGCAGTGCTAGAGAGGGGTTAGCGGGGATTAGCACAGATACGCAGTATTTT. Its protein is CSAREGLAGISTDTQYF.

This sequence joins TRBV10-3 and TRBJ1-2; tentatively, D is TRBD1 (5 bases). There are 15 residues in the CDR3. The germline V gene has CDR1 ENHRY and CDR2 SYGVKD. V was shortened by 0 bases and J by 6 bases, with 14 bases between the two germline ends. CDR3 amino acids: CAISESRVGQDGYTF. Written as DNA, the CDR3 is TGTGCCATCAGTGAGTCTAGGGTGGGGCAGGATGGCTACACCTTC.

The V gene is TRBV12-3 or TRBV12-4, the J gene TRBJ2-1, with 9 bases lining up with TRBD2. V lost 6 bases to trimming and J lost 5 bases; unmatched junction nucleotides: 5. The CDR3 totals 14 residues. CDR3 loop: CASSYGTSNNEQFF. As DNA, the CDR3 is TGTGCCAGCAGCTATGGGACTAGCAACAATGAGCAGTTCTTC.

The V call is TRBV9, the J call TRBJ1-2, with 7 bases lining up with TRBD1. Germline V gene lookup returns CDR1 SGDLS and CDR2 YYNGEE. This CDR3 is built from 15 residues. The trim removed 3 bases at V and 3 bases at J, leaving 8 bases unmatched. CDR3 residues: CASSARTGRDYGYTF. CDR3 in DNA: TGTGCCAGCAGCGCCCGGACAGGAAGGGACTATGGCTACACCTTC.

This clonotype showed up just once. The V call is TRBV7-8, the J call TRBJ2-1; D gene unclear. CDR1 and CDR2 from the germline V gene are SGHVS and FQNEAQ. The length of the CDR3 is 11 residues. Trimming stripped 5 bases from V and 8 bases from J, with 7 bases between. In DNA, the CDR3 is TGTGCCAGCAGCCCCGGGTATGAGCAGTTCTTC. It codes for CASSPGYEQFF.

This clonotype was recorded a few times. The CDR3 nucleotides read TGTGCCAGCAGCATCGGACAGGGGGTTGGAAATTCACCCCTCCACTTT. It translates to CASSIGQGVGNSPLHF. The chain links TRBV7-6 to TRBJ1-6, with 10 bases matching TRBD1. Germline CDR1 and CDR2: SGHVS and FNYEAQ. J lost 7 bases, V lost 5 bases, and 8 bases had no gene match. The CDR3 is 16 residues long.

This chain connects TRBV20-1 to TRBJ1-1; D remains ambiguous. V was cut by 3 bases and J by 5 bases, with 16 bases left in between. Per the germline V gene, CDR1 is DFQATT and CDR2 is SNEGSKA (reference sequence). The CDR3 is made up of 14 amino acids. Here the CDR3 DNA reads TGCAGTGCTAGTGTCCCGGGGAAGTTGACTGAAGCTTTCTTT. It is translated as CSASVPGKLTEAFF.

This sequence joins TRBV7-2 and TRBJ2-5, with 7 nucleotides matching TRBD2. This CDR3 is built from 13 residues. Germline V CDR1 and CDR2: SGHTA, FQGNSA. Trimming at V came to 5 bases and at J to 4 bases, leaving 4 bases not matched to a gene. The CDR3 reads CASSQRGGETQYF. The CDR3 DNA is TGTGCCAGCAGCCAACGCGGGGGAGAGACCCAGTACTTC.

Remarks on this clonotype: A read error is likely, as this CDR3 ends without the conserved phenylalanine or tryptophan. The CDR3: CAITARDSTDTQYS. The CDR3 bases are TGTGCCATCACCGCCCGGGACAGCACAGATACGCAGTATTCT. The chain links TRBV7-8 to TRBJ2-3; the D gene could be TRBD1 or TRBD2 (5 bases each). V lost 10 bases to trimming and J lost 0 bases, with 14 bases between them. Germline values: CDR1 SGHVS, CDR2 FQNEAQ. The CDR3 has 14 residues.

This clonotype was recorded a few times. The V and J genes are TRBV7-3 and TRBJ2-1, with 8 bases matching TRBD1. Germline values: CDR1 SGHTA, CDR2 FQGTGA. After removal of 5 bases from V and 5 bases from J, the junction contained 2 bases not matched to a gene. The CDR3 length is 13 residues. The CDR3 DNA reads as TGTGCCAGCAGCCCGGACAGGGACAATGAGCAGTTCTTC. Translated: CASSPDRDNEQFF.

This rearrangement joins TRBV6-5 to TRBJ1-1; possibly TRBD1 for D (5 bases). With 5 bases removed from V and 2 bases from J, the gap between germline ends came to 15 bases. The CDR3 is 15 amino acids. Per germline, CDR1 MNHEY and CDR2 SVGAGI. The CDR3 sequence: CASSAPGDGNTEAFF. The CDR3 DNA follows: TGTGCCAGCAGTGCCCCGGGGGACGGTAACACTGAAGCTTTCTTT.

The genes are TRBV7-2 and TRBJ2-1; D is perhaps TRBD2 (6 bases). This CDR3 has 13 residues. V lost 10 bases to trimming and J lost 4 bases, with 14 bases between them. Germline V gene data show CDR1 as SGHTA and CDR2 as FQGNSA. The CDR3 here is CATNSGGYNEQFF. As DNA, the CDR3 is TGTGCCACCAATTCCGGGGGTTACAATGAGCAGTTCTTC.

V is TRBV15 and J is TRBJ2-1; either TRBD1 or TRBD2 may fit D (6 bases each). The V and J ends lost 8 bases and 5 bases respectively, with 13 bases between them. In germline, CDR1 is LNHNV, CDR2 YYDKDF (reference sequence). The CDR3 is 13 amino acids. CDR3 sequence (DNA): TGTGCCACCCGAGGGGGGATGAACAATGAGCAGTTCTTC. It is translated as CATRGGMNNEQFF.

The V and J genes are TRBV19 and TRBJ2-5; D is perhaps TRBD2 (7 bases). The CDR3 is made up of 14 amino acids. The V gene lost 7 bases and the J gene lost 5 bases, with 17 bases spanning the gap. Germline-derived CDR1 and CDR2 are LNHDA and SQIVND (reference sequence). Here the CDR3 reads CASMEGGLSETQYF. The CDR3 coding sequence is TGTGCCAGTATGGAGGGGGGACTAAGCGAGACCCAGTACTTC.

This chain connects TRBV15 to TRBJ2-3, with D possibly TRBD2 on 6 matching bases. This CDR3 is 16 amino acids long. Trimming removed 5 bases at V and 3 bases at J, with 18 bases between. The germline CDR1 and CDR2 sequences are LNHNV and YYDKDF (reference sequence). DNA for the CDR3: TGTGCCACCAGCGGGTATGCGGGGAGAGTGACAGATACGCAGTATTTT. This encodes CATSGYAGRVTDTQYF.

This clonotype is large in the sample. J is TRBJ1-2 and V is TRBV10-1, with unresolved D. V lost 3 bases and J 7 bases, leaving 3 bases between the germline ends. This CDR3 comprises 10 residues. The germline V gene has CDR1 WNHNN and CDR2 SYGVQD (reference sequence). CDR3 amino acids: CASSEGGYTF. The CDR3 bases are TGCGCCAGCAGTGAAGGTGGCTACACCTTC.

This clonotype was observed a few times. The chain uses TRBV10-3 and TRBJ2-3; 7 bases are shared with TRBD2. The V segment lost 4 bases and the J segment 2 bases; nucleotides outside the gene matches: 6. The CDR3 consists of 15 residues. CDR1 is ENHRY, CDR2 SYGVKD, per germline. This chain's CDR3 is CAISVGGSPTDTQYF. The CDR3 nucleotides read TGTGCCATCAGTGTCGGCGGGAGTCCCACAGATACGCAGTATTTT.

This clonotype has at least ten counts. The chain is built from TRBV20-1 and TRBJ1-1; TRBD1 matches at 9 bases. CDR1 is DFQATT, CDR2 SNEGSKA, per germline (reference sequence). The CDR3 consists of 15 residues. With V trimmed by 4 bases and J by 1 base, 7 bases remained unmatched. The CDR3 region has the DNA TGCAGTGCTACCGACATGGACAGGGGGAACACTGAAGCTTTCTTT. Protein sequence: CSATDMDRGNTEAFF.

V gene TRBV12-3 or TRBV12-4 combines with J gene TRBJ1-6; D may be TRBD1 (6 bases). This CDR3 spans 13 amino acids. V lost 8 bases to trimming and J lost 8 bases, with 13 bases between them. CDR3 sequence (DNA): TGTGCCAGCGGGAAGGGGGGTTATTCACCCCTCCACTTT. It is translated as CASGKGGYSPLHF.

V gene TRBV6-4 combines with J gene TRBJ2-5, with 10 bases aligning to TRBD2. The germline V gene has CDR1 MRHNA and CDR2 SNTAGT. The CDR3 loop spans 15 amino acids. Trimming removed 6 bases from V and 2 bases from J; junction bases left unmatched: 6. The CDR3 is CASSQTSGLQETQYF. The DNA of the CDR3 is TGTGCCAGCAGCCAGACTAGCGGGTTACAAGAGACCCAGTACTTC.

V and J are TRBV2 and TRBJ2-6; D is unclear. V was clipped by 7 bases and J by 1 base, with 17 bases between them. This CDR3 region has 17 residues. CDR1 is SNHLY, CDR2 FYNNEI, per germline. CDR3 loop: CASIPDIPWSGANVLTF. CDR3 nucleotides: TGTGCCAGCATCCCAGACATCCCCTGGTCTGGGGCCAACGTCCTGACTTTC. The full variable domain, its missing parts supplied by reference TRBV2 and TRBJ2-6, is EPEVTQTPSHQVTQMGQEVILRCVPISNHLYFYWYRQILGQKVEFLVSFYNNEISEKSEIFDDQFSVERPDGSNFTLKIRSTKLEDSAMYFCASIPDIPWSGANVLTFGAGSRLTVL.

CDR3 nucleotide sequence: TGTGCCACCAGTGAACCAGGACAGCCCCAGCATTTT. Its translation: CATSEPGQPQHF. This chain links TRBV24-1 with TRBJ1-5; D unresolved. The CDR3 contains 12 residues. Per germline, CDR1 KGHDR and CDR2 SFDVKD. With 4 bases removed from V and 7 bases from J, the gap between germline ends came to 7 bases.

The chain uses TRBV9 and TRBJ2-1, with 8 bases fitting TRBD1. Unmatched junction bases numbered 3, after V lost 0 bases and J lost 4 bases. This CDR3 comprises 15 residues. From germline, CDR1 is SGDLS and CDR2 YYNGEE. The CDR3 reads CASSVAHRGYNEQFF. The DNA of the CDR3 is TGTGCCAGCAGCGTAGCTCACAGGGGGTACAATGAGCAGTTCTTC.

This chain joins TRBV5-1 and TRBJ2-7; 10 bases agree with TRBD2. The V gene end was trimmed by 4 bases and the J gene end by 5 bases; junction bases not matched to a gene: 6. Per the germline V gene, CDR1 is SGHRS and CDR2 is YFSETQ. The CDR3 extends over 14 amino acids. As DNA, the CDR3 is TGCGCCAGCAGCCCTGGACTAGCGGCAAACGAGCAGTACTTC. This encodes CASSPGLAANEQYF.

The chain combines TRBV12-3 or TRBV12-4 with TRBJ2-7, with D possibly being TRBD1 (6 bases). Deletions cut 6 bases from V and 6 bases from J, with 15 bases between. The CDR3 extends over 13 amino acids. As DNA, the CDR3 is TGTGCCAGCAGCCAGCAAGGGGGTAGCGAGCAGTACTTC. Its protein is CASSQQGGSEQYF.

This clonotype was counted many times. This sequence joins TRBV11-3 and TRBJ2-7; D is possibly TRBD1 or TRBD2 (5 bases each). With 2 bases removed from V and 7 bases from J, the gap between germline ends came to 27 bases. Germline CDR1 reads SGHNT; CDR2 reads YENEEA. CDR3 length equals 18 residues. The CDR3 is CASSLRRSYRDPWTEQYF. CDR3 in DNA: TGTGCCAGCAGCTTACGGCGTTCCTACCGGGACCCTTGGACGGAGCAGTACTTC.